The rows below give T cell receptor beta chains drawn from one sample of a study of shared clonotypes between healthy human individuals. Sequenced by immunoSEQ multiplex PCR; TCRdb stores in-frame clones only, minus some. The table has roughly 600,000 clones, roughly 98% seen once. Sequenced input: naive CD8+ T cells sorted from blood. These receptors were collected from a man under 40 in good health. Each CDR3 is given with its conserved first and last residue. A D gene is named only where the DNA matches it firmly.

J gene: TRBJ2-1
V gene: TRBV29-1
D gene: NA
CDR3 DNA: TGCAGCGTTGAGGCTCTATACAATGAGCAGTTCTTC
CDR3 protein: CSVEALYNEQFF

J gene: TRBJ2-5
V gene: TRBV2
D gene: NA
CDR3 DNA: TGTGCCAGCAGTCTTGACTCGTACCAAGAGACCCAGTACTTC
CDR3 protein: CASSLDSYQETQYF

J gene: TRBJ2-7
V gene: TRBV10-2
D gene: TRBD1
CDR3 DNA: TGCGCCAGCAGAAGGGACAGGCCGAATACATTTCCCTACGAGCAGTACTTC
CDR3 protein: CASRRDRPNTFPYEQYF

J gene: TRBJ1-1
V gene: TRBV5-1
D gene: NA
CDR3 DNA: TGCGCCAGCAGCTTCTTTATGGATGGGAACACTGAAGCTTTCTTT
CDR3 protein: CASSFFMDGNTEAFF

J gene: TRBJ2-7
V gene: TRBV29-1
D gene: TRBD2
CDR3 DNA: TGCAGCGCCAAGCGGGAGTGGTACGAGCAGTACTTC
CDR3 protein: CSAKREWYEQYF

J gene: TRBJ2-3
V gene: TRBV4-3
D gene: NA
CDR3 DNA: TGCGCCAGCAGCCAAGGGGGGTCAAGTATAGATACGCAGTATTTT
CDR3 protein: CASSQGGSSIDTQYF

J gene: TRBJ2-7
V gene: TRBV4-2
D gene: TRBD2
CDR3 DNA: TGTGCCAGCAGCCACCCGTTAGCGGGAGGGCCGGGCGAGCAGTACTTC
CDR3 protein: CASSHPLAGGPGEQYF

J gene: TRBJ2-5
V gene: TRBV7-9
D gene: NA
CDR3 DNA: TGTGCCAGCAGCGCGGAGTGGGCGCAAGAGACCCAGTACTTC
CDR3 protein: CASSAEWAQETQYF

J gene: TRBJ1-1
V gene: TRBV13
D gene: NA
CDR3 DNA: TGTGCCAGCAGCTTTGACACGAACACTGAAGCTTTCTTT
CDR3 protein: CASSFDTNTEAFF

J gene: TRBJ2-2
V gene: TRBV13
D gene: TRBD1
CDR3 DNA: TGTGCCAGCAGCCCCGCGGGACAGGGTCGGGCCGGGGAGCTGTTTTTT
CDR3 protein: CASSPAGQGRAGELFF

J gene: TRBJ2-2
V gene: TRBV9
D gene: TRBD1
CDR3 DNA: TGTGCCAGCAGCGGGCCCGGGACAGGGGACACCGGGGAGCTGTTTTTT
CDR3 protein: CASSGPGTGDTGELFF